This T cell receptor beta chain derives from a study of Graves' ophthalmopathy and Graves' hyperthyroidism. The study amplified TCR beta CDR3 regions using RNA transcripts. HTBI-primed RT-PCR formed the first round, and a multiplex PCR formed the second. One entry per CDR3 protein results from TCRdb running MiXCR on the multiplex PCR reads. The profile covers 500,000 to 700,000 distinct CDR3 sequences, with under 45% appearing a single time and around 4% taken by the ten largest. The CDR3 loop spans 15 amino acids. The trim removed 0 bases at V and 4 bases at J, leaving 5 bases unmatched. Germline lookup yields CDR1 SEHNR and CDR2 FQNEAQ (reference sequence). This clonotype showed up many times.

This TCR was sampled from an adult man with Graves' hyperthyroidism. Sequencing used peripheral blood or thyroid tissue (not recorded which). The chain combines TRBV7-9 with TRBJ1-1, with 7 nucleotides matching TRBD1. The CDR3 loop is CASSLAGTVGTEAFF. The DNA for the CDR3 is TGTGCCAGCAGCTTAGCCGGGACAGTTGGCACTGAAGCTTTCTTT.